This T cell receptor beta chain was profiled in a study of tumor-infiltrating lymphocytes in oesophageal squamous cell carcinoma. Using its own MiXCR run on the PCR reads, TCRdb lists one record per CDR3 protein. The table shows more than 10,000 distinct CDR3 sequences, with 50% to 55% occurring only once. This CDR3 contains 14 residues. Per germline, CDR1 KGHDR and CDR2 SFDVKD. The rearrangement uses TRBV24-1 and TRBJ2-1; weak D call: TRBD1 (6 bases). The J call could be wrong; TRBJ2-5 is a better fit for the DNA end. The TCR comes from a female donor with esophageal squamous cell carcinoma. Sequenced: esophageal tumor tissue. Here the CDR3 reads CATSDSTGQETQYF. The CDR3 DNA reads TGTGCCACCAGTGATTCGACAGGCCAAGAGACCCAGTACTTC.